The 16 T cell receptor beta chains in this list originate from one sample, sequenced in a study of tumor and adjacent non-tumor tissue in lung cancer. TCRbeta libraries were built with three rounds of nested PCR, modified from ARM-PCR. TCRdb reprocessed the multiplex PCR reads via MiXCR and lists one record per CDR3 protein. This sample has 75,000 to 95,000 distinct CDR3 sequences, with about 66% found just once. RNA was extracted from bulk tissue without any cell sorting. Source material: lung tumor tissue. The source is a man in his sixties with non-small cell lung cancer.

The rearrangement uses TRBV4-1 and TRBJ2-7, with D possibly matching TRBD1 (6 bases). CDR3 size: 16 residues. Germline V gene data show CDR1 as MGHRA and CDR2 as YSYEKL. The CDR3 bases are TGCGCCAGCAGCCAAGATATCCAGGGGACCCTCTACGGGCAGTACGTC. Translating gives CASSQDIQGTLYGQYV.

Concerning this clonotype itself: A much larger clone differs from this one at a single base, so this may be a read error. The chain links TRBV7-9 to TRBJ2-5, with TRBD1 matching over 7 bases. The CDR3 totals 13 residues. CDR1 and CDR2 from the germline V gene are SEHNR and FQNEAQ (reference sequence). In nucleotides, the CDR3 is TGTGCCAACAGCGCGACAGGGCCCGAGACCCAGTACTTC. Translated, it gives CANSATGPETQYF. Filled out from reference TRBV7-9 and TRBJ2-5, the complete variable domain reads DTGVSQNPRHKITKRGQNVTFRCDPISEHNRLYWYRQTLGQGPEFLTYFQNEAQLEKSRLLSDRFSAERPKGSFSTLEIQRTEQGDSAMYLCANSATGPETQYFGPGTRLLVL.

In the case of this clonotype: The junction and the germline gene differ at one end; a read error may be behind it. The rearrangement joins TRBV29-1 to TRBJ2-7; no clear D. The CDR3 has 12 residues. The germline CDR1 and CDR2 sequences are SQVTM and ANQGSEA. For the CDR3, the DNA is TGCAGCGTTGGCCAGGATTCCTACGGGCAGTACTTC. Its translation is CSVGQDSYGQYF.

A note on this clonotype: The junction departs from the called germline gene at one end, perhaps through a read error. This CDR3 is CASSRPDRSSYNKQFF. The CDR3 nucleotides read TGCGCCAGCAGCCGACCAGACCGTTCCTCCTACAATAAGCAGTTCTTC. The chain links TRBV4-1 to TRBJ2-1; D gene uncertain. The CDR3 length is 16 residues. In germline, CDR1 is MGHRA, CDR2 YSYEKL.

This clonotype was detected a few times. A much larger clone is a single base away; this may be a read error. CDR3 protein: CSADTELASEQYF. The CDR3 DNA reads as TGCAGTGCTGATACGGAACTAGCGAGCGAGCAGTACTTC. J is TRBJ2-7 and V is TRBV20-1, with TRBD2 matching 7 bases. The CDR3 covers 13 residues. CDR1 is DFQATT, CDR2 SNEGSKA, per germline (reference sequence). J was trimmed by 6 bases and V by 5 bases; bases with no gene match: 10.

The CDR3 loop reads CTIRYRTTSGGETQYF. As DNA, the CDR3 is TGTACCATCAGATATCGTACGACTAGCGGGGGAGAGACCCAGTACTTC. The chain links TRBV6-5 to TRBJ2-5, with TRBD2 identical over 12 bases. This CDR3 has 16 residues. Germline lookup yields CDR1 MNHEY and CDR2 SVGAGI.

This chain links TRBV6-5 with TRBJ2-2, with 7 bases that match TRBD1. Germline V CDR1 and CDR2: MNHEY, SVGAGI. There are 15 residues in the CDR3. V shed 6 bases, J shed 10 bases, and the junction held 14 bases outside the gene matches. CDR3 nucleotide sequence: TGTGCCAGCAGGTCTGGGACAGTGAACACCATGGAGCTGTTTTTT. Protein: CASRSGTVNTMELFF.

The chain is built from TRBV11-2 and TRBJ2-7, with D uncertain. Germline CDR1 and CDR2: SGHAT and FQNNGV. Between the trimmed V and J ends, which lost 9 bases and 6 bases, there was a span of 15 bases. The CDR3 has 12 amino acids. DNA for the CDR3: TGTGCCAGTAGCCTGGATCCGTGCGAGCAGTACTTC. This translates into CASSLDPCEQYF.

A remark on this clonotype: This CDR3 is missing its conserved last phenylalanine or tryptophan, likely due to a read error. The genes are TRBV5-1 and TRBJ2-7; D is possibly TRBD1 (5 bases). The CDR3 has 13 amino acids. V was clipped by 0 bases and J by 7 bases, with 11 bases between them. The germline V gene encodes CDR1 SGHRS and CDR2 YFSETQ. CDR3 protein: CASSLDWGLEQYH. The CDR3 bases are TGCGCCAGCAGCTTGGATTGGGGCTTGGAGCAGTACCAC.

Many counts were recorded for this clonotype. The chain recombines TRBV18 with TRBJ1-4, with unresolved D. V was trimmed by 6 bases and J by 7 bases, leaving 18 bases between them. The CDR3 totals 15 residues. Germline V gene sequence: CDR1 KGHSH, CDR2 LQKENI. The CDR3 loop is CASSARTGSAEKLFF. In DNA, the CDR3 is TGTGCCAGCTCCGCGAGGACGGGTTCAGCTGAAAAACTGTTTTTT. Together with reference TRBV18 and TRBJ1-4, the CDR3 gives the full variable domain: NAGVMQNPRHLVRRRGQEARLRCSPMKGHSHVYWYRQLPEEGLKFMVYLQKENIIDESGMPKERFSAEFPKEGPSILRIQQVVRGDSAAYFCASSARTGSAEKLFFGSGTQLSVL.

This sequence joins TRBV20-1 and TRBJ2-3, with 9 bases identical to TRBD2. The J segment lost 3 bases and the V segment lost 7 bases, leaving 11 bases of the junction unmatched. Per the germline V gene, CDR1 is DFQATT and CDR2 is SNEGSKA (reference sequence). CDR3 length: 15 residues. The CDR3 DNA reads as TGCAGTGTTAGTCGACGAGCGGGAGGTACAGATACGCAGTATTTT. It encodes CSVSRRAGGTDTQYF.

The chain combines TRBV25-1 with TRBJ2-1; D may be TRBD2 (6 bases). CDR1 MGHDK and CDR2 SYGVNS come from the germline V gene. The CDR3 covers 14 residues. Trimming took off 9 bases at V and 9 bases at J, with 21 bases between the two ends. The CDR3 DNA is TGTGCCAGGAGCTCTGGAGGCGGGGCCTTTGAGCAGTTCTTC. Its protein is CARSSGGGAFEQFF. Full variable domain (rest looked up from reference TRBV25-1 and TRBJ2-1): EADIYQTPRYLVIGTGKKITLECSQTMGHDKMYWYQQDPGMELHLIHYSYGVNSTEKGDLSSESTVSRIRTEHFPLTLESARPSHTSQYLCARSSGGGAFEQFFGPGTRLTVL.

This rearrangement joins TRBV5-6 to TRBJ2-2, with 8 bases identical to TRBD2. V shed 3 bases and J 9 bases; nucleotides not matched to a gene: 16. Germline-derived CDR1 and CDR2 are SGHDT and YYEEEE. The CDR3 has 17 amino acids. The CDR3 sequence is CASSWTSWITVARELFF. Written as DNA, the CDR3 is TGTGCCAGCAGCTGGACTAGCTGGATAACAGTAGCCAGGGAGCTGTTTTTT.

On this clonotype: Compared with germline, one end of the junction differs, possibly owing to a read error. This sequence joins TRBV11-3 and TRBJ2-6; D is possibly TRBD1 (6 bases). Germline assignment: CDR1 SGHNT and CDR2 YENEEA. This CDR3 contains 15 residues. CDR3 sequence reads: CASSQQGSGPDVLTF. The DNA for the CDR3 is TGTGCCAGCAGCCAACAGGGTTCTGGGCCCGACGTTCTGACTTTC.

The chain combines TRBV12-3 or TRBV12-4 with TRBJ1-5; D is perhaps TRBD1 (6 bases). The CDR3 has 14 amino acids. With 7 bases removed from V and 6 bases from J, the gap between germline ends came to 16 bases. The CDR3 loop is CASTDRWRSQPQHF. CDR3 DNA: TGTGCCAGCACGGACAGATGGAGGAGTCAGCCCCAGCATTTT.

The chain joins TRBV6-5 to TRBJ2-4, with TRBD2 as a possible D gene (5 bases). CDR1 and CDR2 from the germline V gene are MNHEY and SVGAGI. The CDR3 runs 15 residues. Trimming removed 7 bases from V and 2 bases from J, with 15 bases in between. The CDR3 DNA sequence: TGTGCCAGCAATCCTAGCTGGGGTCCCAAAAACATTCAGTACTTC. The encoded protein is CASNPSWGPKNIQYF.